This T cell receptor (beta chain) was identified during a study of early T cells in non-severe SARS-CoV-2 infection. TCRdb re-analysed the 5' RACE reads in MiXCR, keeping a single row per CDR3 protein. The sample includes 62,000 or so distinct CDR3 sequences, roughly 9% of them seen just once. As regards this clonotype: The antigen is not known.

Overall study results and limits: VDJdb matching, biased toward anti-spike CD8 responses, missed private and CD4 specificities.

The CDR3 runs 16 residues. Germline lookup yields CDR1 SGHTA and CDR2 FQGTGA. J was trimmed by 3 bases and V by 5 bases; bases with no gene match: 9. The chain uses TRBV7-3 and TRBJ2-5, with 10 positions matching TRBD2. The sequence derives from an adult who was a healthcare worker with PCR-confirmed SARS-CoV-2 infection or an uninfected control (not recorded which). The input for sequencing was whole blood, taken at baseline. The CDR3 nucleotides are TGTGCCAGCAGCCCAGGACTAGCGGATCCGGAAGAGACCCAGTACTTC. It encodes CASSPGLADPEETQYF.